Below, 22 T cell receptor beta chains from the same sample are listed, as sequenced in a study of cytomegalovirus exposure and HLA in healthy donors (dated by TCRdb to between 2016 and 2019). Library generation was performed with the immunoSEQ multiplex PCR assay. The multiplex PCR relied on a mix of 60 forward primers for TCR Vbeta segments and 13 reverse primers for TCR Jbeta segments. The clones in this table, taken by TCRdb from immuneACCESS, are in-frame only. Not every clone is retained; where verified, under half of the shortfall comes from an unresolved V gene, and the cause of the rest is unknown. The sample table records around 140,000 clones. Around 1.7% of the sample rests with the top ten. Sample: PBMCs. All receptors come from a woman aged 45-60 years in good health and CMV-seronegative.

The CDR3 DNA is TGTGCCAGCAGGACAGGACTGGGATCCGACAATGAGCAGTTCTTC. This gives the protein CASRTGLGSDNEQFF. This sequence joins TRBV6-1 and TRBJ2-1; D possibly corresponds to TRBD1 (6 bases). CDR1 and CDR2 (germline): MNHNS, SASEGT. V was cut by 6 bases and J by 5 bases, with 17 bases left in between. The CDR3 is 15 residues long.

The rearrangement uses TRBV19 and TRBJ2-7; 10 bases align to TRBD2. This CDR3 has 14 residues. Germline V CDR1 and CDR2: LNHDA, SQIVND (reference sequence). Trimming cost V 6 bases and J 5 bases; bases outside gene matches: 7. The CDR3 nucleotides are TGTGCCAGTAGGGCTAGCGGGAGATCCGACGAGCAGTACTTC. Translation: CASRASGRSDEQYF. Complete variable domain (other parts from reference TRBV19 and TRBJ2-7): DGGITQSPKYLFRKEGQNVTLSCEQNLNHDAMYWYRQDPGQGLRLIYYSQIVNDFQKGDIAEGYSVSREKKESFPLTVTSAQKNPTAFYLCASRASGRSDEQYFGPGTRLTVT.

The V call is TRBV6-6, the J call TRBJ2-1; 11 bases align to TRBD1. The trim removed 2 bases at V and 6 bases at J, leaving 6 bases unmatched. Per germline, CDR1 MNHNY and CDR2 SVGAGI (reference sequence). This CDR3 contains 16 residues. CDR3 sequence (DNA): TGTGCCAGCAGTTACGGGTTGGGACAGGGGGGCAATGAGCAGTTCTTC. Protein: CASSYGLGQGGNEQFF.

The V gene is TRBV10-2, the J gene TRBJ2-7; the match to TRBD2 covers 14 bases. Trimming at V came to 2 bases and at J to 2 bases, leaving 8 bases not matched to a gene. Germline CDR1 is WSHSY and CDR2 is SAAADI. The CDR3 runs 18 residues. For the CDR3, the DNA is TGCGCCAGCAGTGAGACGGGACTAGCGGGAGTAGAAACCTACGAGCAGTACTTC. Translation: CASSETGLAGVETYEQYF.

V gene TRBV28 combines with J gene TRBJ2-5; the D gene is possibly TRBD1 (6 bases). The CDR3 length is 13 residues. The V end lost 7 bases, the J end lost 5 bases, and 14 bases lay between the germline ends. Germline lookup yields CDR1 MDHEN and CDR2 SYDVKM. DNA for the CDR3: TGTGCCAGCAACAGGGACCAGGGGGAGACCCAGTACTTC. Its translation: CASNRDQGETQYF.

The chain carries TRBV6-4 and TRBJ2-7; 7 bases line up with TRBD2. Per the germline V gene, CDR1 is MRHNA and CDR2 is SNTAGT. The CDR3 totals 17 residues. With V trimmed by 4 bases and J by 0 bases, 12 bases remained unmatched. CDR3 sequence: CASSALDSGWVSYEQYF. Here the CDR3 DNA reads TGTGCCAGCAGTGCCTTGGATAGCGGGTGGGTCTCCTACGAGCAGTACTTC.

The rearrangement links TRBV28 to TRBJ2-7; TRBD2 aligns across 8 bases. Germline-derived CDR1 and CDR2 are MDHEN and SYDVKM. V dropped 6 bases and J dropped 5; count of bases not matched to a gene: 12. This CDR3 region has 15 residues. The CDR3 DNA reads TGTGCCAGCAGGGACACCGGGGGGGGTAACAACGAGCAGTACTTC. Protein: CASRDTGGGNNEQYF.

The chain joins TRBV6-5 to TRBJ2-7; 9 positions match TRBD1. The germline gives CDR1 MNHEY, CDR2 SVGAGI. The CDR3 sequence is 14 residues long. The J segment lost 3 bases and the V segment lost 6 bases, leaving 6 bases of the junction unmatched. Here the CDR3 DNA reads TGTGCCAGCAGCTGGACAGGGGAGGACTACGAGCAGTACTTC. This gives the protein CASSWTGEDYEQYF.

CDR3 protein: CAWSRILASFYNEQFF. The CDR3 nucleotides read TGTGCCTGGAGTCGGATACTAGCGTCTTTTTACAATGAGCAGTTCTTC. V gene TRBV30 combines with J gene TRBJ2-1; TRBD2 matches at 7 bases. The trim removed 2 bases at V and 4 bases at J, leaving 11 bases unmatched. The germline V gene encodes CDR1 GTSNPN and CDR2 SVGIG (reference sequence). The CDR3 consists of 16 residues.

J is TRBJ2-1 and V is TRBV28; 11 bases agree with TRBD2. This CDR3 spans 15 amino acids. Trimming cost V 2 bases and J 6 bases; bases outside gene matches: 3. CDR1 is MDHEN and CDR2 is SYDVKM in the germline V gene. The CDR3 is CASSLPLAGGNEQFF. The CDR3 region has the DNA TGTGCCAGCAGTTTACCCCTAGCGGGAGGCAATGAGCAGTTCTTC.

V and J are TRBV2 and TRBJ2-5; 11 bases map to TRBD2. V was pared by 5 bases and J by 4 bases, with 3 bases of the junction left unmatched. This CDR3 is 14 amino acids long. CDR1 is SNHLY and CDR2 is FYNNEI in the germline V gene. CDR3 nucleotide sequence: TGTGCCAGCAGTTATAGCGGGGGGGGAGAGACCCAGTACTTC. Its translation: CASSYSGGGETQYF.

J is TRBJ1-1 and V is TRBV7-3; maybe TRBD1 (6 bases). This CDR3 has 14 residues. Between the trimmed V and J ends, which lost 5 bases and 3 bases, there was a span of 13 bases. Germline V lookup: CDR1 SGHTA, CDR2 FQGTGA. CDR3 sequence: CASSPGGRDTEAFF. Written as DNA, the CDR3 is TGTGCCAGCAGCCCGGGGGGGCGAGACACTGAAGCTTTCTTT. Using reference TRBV7-3 and TRBJ1-1 for the parts outside the CDR3, the full variable domain is GAGVSQTPSNKVTEKGKYVELRCDPISGHTALYWYRQSLGQGPEFLIYFQGTGAADDSGLPNDRFFAVRPEGSVSTLKIQRTERGDSAVYLCASSPGGRDTEAFFGQGTRLTVV.

The genes are TRBV19 and TRBJ2-2; 7 bases map to TRBD1. V dropped 7 bases and J dropped 2; count of bases not matched to a gene: 13. Per germline, CDR1 LNHDA and CDR2 SQIVND (reference sequence). The CDR3 length is 17 residues. The CDR3 is CASKGVIRGLNTGELFF. CDR3 nucleotide sequence: TGTGCCAGTAAAGGGGTTATCAGGGGGTTAAACACCGGGGAGCTGTTTTTT.

DNA of the CDR3: TGTGCCCGCGCCGTCGGTCCTAACACTGAAGCTTTCTTT. Translating it yields CARAVGPNTEAFF. The chain employs TRBV30 and TRBJ1-1; the D is unclear. This CDR3 comprises 13 residues. V gave up 8 bases and J gave up 2 bases, with 15 bases separating them. Germline CDR1 GTSNPN, CDR2 SVGIG (reference sequence).

The chain couples TRBV28 to TRBJ1-3; tentatively, D is TRBD1 (5 bases). V was trimmed by 5 bases and J by 3 bases, leaving 11 bases between them. Per the germline V gene, CDR1 is MDHEN and CDR2 is SYDVKM. The CDR3 length is 14 residues. In nucleotides, the CDR3 is TGTGCCAGCAGTACCGGGACTGGTGGAAACACCATATATTTT. This sequence encodes CASSTGTGGNTIYF.

The chain employs TRBV6-5 and TRBJ2-7, with D possibly TRBD1 on 6 matching bases. Germline V gene sequence: CDR1 MNHEY, CDR2 SVGAGI. This CDR3 is built from 13 residues. V was pared by 5 bases and J by 3 bases, with 11 bases between. This CDR3 is CASSQGLNYEQYF. The CDR3, as DNA: TGTGCCAGCAGTCAGGGGCTAAACTACGAGCAGTACTTC.

The chain uses TRBV25-1 and TRBJ2-2; 11 bases are a match to TRBD2. This CDR3 has 15 residues. V trimming: 3 bases; J trimming: 12 bases; junction bases outside the gene matches: 9. Germline V CDR1 and CDR2: MGHDK, SYGVNS. The CDR3: CASSDPTSGGWKLFF. CDR3 nucleotides: TGTGCCAGCAGTGACCCCACTAGCGGGGGCTGGAAGCTGTTTTTT.

The V call is TRBV2, the J call TRBJ2-3, with TRBD2 as a possible D gene (7 bases). CDR1 is SNHLY, CDR2 FYNNEI, per germline. CDR3 size: 15 residues. Trimming took off 3 bases at V and 4 bases at J, with 14 bases between the two ends. The CDR3 region has the DNA TGTGCCAGCAGTGATGGGGGGGCAGGTCCAGATACGCAGTATTTT. Its translation: CASSDGGAGPDTQYF.

The chain couples TRBV9 to TRBJ2-2, with 8 bases that match TRBD2. The CDR3 sequence is 16 residues long. V was clipped by 0 bases and J by 6 bases; unmatched bases: 7. Germline V lookup: CDR1 SGDLS, CDR2 YYNGEE. This chain's CDR3 is CASSVVASGRAGELFF. The CDR3 DNA sequence: TGTGCCAGCAGCGTAGTGGCTAGCGGGCGTGCCGGGGAGCTGTTTTTT.

The chain recombines TRBV9 with TRBJ1-4; no clear D. The germline gives CDR1 SGDLS, CDR2 YYNGEE. With 5 bases removed from V and 4 bases from J, the gap between germline ends came to 9 bases. The CDR3 totals 13 residues. CDR3 region: CASSPTGNEKLFF. In DNA, the CDR3 is TGTGCCAGCAGTCCTACGGGTAATGAAAAACTGTTTTTT.

This rearrangement joins TRBV7-2 to TRBJ2-7; D uncertain. V was pared by 5 bases and J by 2 bases, with 10 bases between. The CDR3 is made up of 13 amino acids. The germline V gene encodes CDR1 SGHTA and CDR2 FQGNSA. The CDR3 DNA reads TGTGCCAGCAGCACCGGGTCCCCCTACGAGCAGTACTTC. It yields the protein CASSTGSPYEQYF.

The chain combines TRBV30 with TRBJ2-7; possible D gene TRBD2, 6 bases. The germline V gene has CDR1 GTSNPN and CDR2 SVGIG (reference sequence). CDR3 length equals 12 residues. Trimming took off 8 bases at V and 0 bases at J, with 11 bases between the two ends. CDR3 bases: TGTGCCCATACTAGCAACTCCTACGAGCAGTACTTC. Translating it yields CAHTSNSYEQYF.